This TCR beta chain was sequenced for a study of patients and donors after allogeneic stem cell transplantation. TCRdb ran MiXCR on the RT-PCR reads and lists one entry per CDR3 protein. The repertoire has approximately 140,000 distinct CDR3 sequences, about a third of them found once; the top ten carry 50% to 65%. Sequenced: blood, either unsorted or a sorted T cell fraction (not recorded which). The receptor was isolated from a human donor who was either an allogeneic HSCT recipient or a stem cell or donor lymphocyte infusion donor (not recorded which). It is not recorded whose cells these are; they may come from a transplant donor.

The chain's CDR3 is CSGQMRDREKLFF. The CDR3 bases are TGCAGCGGCCAAATGCGCGATCGGGAAAAACTGTTTTTT. This chain joins TRBV29-1 and TRBJ1-4; no clear D gene. The CDR3 has 13 amino acids. Deletions cut 7 bases from V and 8 bases from J, with 17 bases between. CDR1 and CDR2 from the germline V gene are SQVTM and ANQGSEA. The variable domain in full, with the rest retrieved from reference TRBV29-1 and TRBJ1-4, is SAVISQKPSRDICQRGTSLTIQCQVDSQVTMMFWYRQQPGQSLTLIATANQGSEATYESGFVIDKFPISRPNLTFSTLTVSNMSPEDSSIYLCSGQMRDREKLFFGSGTQLSVL.